These 4 T cell receptor beta chains came from one sample sequenced in a study of early stage breast cancer tumors. Only in-frame clones appear in the TCRdb table, and some are missing; sequencing was by immunoSEQ multiplex PCR. This sample has tens of thousands of clones; approximately 80% occur once, and the top ten carry 1.4%. The sample was blood. The receptors originated from a person aged 45-60 years with breast cancer.

Sample share makes this clone medium-sized. This CDR3 reads CASSRPRNTIYF. As DNA, the CDR3 is TGTGCCAGCAGTCGGCCGCGAAACACCATATATTTT. This chain uses TRBV6-6 with TRBJ1-3; D call uncertain. Deletions cut 5 bases from V and 5 bases from J, with 7 bases between. Looked up from germline, CDR1 is MNHNY and CDR2 is SVGAGI (reference sequence). This CDR3 has 12 residues.

The chain joins TRBV18 to TRBJ2-7; TRBD1 agrees at 7 bases. The trim removed 0 bases at V and 0 bases at J, leaving 2 bases unmatched. CDR3 length: 15 amino acids. Germline CDR1 reads KGHSH; CDR2 reads LQKENI. CDR3 in amino acids: CASSPPTGPSYEQYF. Here the CDR3 DNA reads TGTGCCAGCTCACCACCGACAGGGCCCTCCTACGAGCAGTACTTC.

This clone was seen once. The chain recombines TRBV9 with TRBJ1-4; D remains unclear. The ends were cut back, 0 bases at V and 4 bases at J, with 7 bases in the middle. CDR1 SGDLS and CDR2 YYNGEE come from the germline V gene. This CDR3 has 14 residues. The CDR3 region is CASSVAGDNEKLFF. Here the CDR3 DNA reads TGTGCCAGCAGCGTAGCTGGGGATAATGAAAAACTGTTTTTT.

V and J are TRBV7-2 and TRBJ2-1; 9 positions match TRBD2. Trimming cost V 3 bases and J 5 bases; bases outside gene matches: 5. There are 15 residues in the CDR3. Germline V CDR1 and CDR2: SGHTA, FQGNSA. The DNA of the CDR3 is TGTGCCAGCAGCTTGGGCGGGGGGGGAAACAATGAGCAGTTCTTC. Translation gives CASSLGGGGNNEQFF.